The T cell receptor (beta chain) described here comes from a study of blood T cell repertoires in COVID-19. Study information: Italy, Spain and the United States were the sources of the convalescent and acute COVID-19 samples.

V lost 3 bases to trimming and J lost 7 bases; unmatched junction nucleotides: 8. The CDR3 extends over 15 amino acids. The germline CDR1 and CDR2 sequences are SGHNT and YYREEE (reference sequence). Measured with immunoSEQ multiplex PCR; TCRdb has only the in-frame clones, and not every one. The sample yields tens of thousands of clones, around 83% seen once. This receptor was identified in an elderly woman with active or convalescent COVID-19. Sequenced material: peripheral blood. This chain links TRBV5-4 with TRBJ2-2; 8 nucleotides line up with TRBD2. The CDR3 DNA is TGTGCCAGCAGCTGGGGCGGGAGGACGGGCGGGGAGCTGTTTTTT. Translated: CASSWGGRTGGELFF. Based on the CDR3 plus reference TRBV5-4 and TRBJ2-2, the full variable domain is ETGVTQSPTHLIKTRGQQVTLRCSSQSGHNTVSWYQQALGQGPQFIFQYYREEENGRGNFPPRFSGLQFPNYSSELNVNALELDDSALYLCASSWGGRTGGELFFGEGSRLTVL.